The 10 T cell receptor beta chains reported below all come from one sample, sequenced in a study of molecular identifiers for immune sequencing clone quantification. TCRdb reprocessed the PCR reads with MiXCR, giving one entry per CDR3 protein. The sample carries roughly 71,000 distinct CDR3 sequences, approximately 17% recorded once. The sample consisted of naive CD8+ T cells from blood, with Jurkat cell RNA spiked in. Described subset: FACS-sorted CD8+CD4-CCR7+CD45RA+ naive T cells. These receptors were obtained from a human donor in good health. Some libraries in this study had Jurkat cell RNA spiked in.

This clonotype was observed many times. The chain is built from TRBV20-1 and TRBJ2-7, with TRBD2 identical over 9 bases. V gave up 2 bases and J gave up 7 bases; unmatched junction bases: 24. This CDR3 contains 19 residues. In germline, CDR1 is DFQATT, CDR2 SNEGSKA (reference sequence). The CDR3 sequence is CSARLPLGLGSGSGKEQYF. Here the CDR3 DNA reads TGCAGTGCTAGATTACCCCTGGGATTGGGTAGCGGGAGTGGAAAAGAGCAGTACTTC.

This clonotype was seen repeatedly, ten times or more. This chain uses TRBV24-1 with TRBJ1-5, with D possibly being TRBD1 (6 bases). The V end lost 4 bases, the J end lost 0 bases, and 18 bases lay between the germline ends. Germline V gene lookup returns CDR1 KGHDR and CDR2 SFDVKD. The CDR3 length is 18 residues. The CDR3 spells CATSEDGQNPFSNQPQHF. CDR3 nucleotide sequence: TGTGCCACCAGTGAGGACGGACAGAACCCCTTTAGCAATCAGCCCCAGCATTTT.

Relative to its sample, this clonotype is medium-sized. The chain is built from TRBV20-1 and TRBJ2-3; 7 positions match TRBD2. Germline lookup yields CDR1 DFQATT and CDR2 SNEGSKA (reference sequence). The CDR3 totals 14 residues. The V gene end was trimmed by 0 bases and the J gene end by 9 bases; junction bases not matched to a gene: 9. Written as DNA, the CDR3 is TGCAGTGCTAGAGAGCTAGCGGACCCAGGAACGCAGTATTTT. It yields the protein CSARELADPGTQYF.

This clonotype was seen ten or more times. The chain combines TRBV5-1 with TRBJ2-5; the match to TRBD1 covers 8 bases. V lost 7 bases and J lost 2; bases outside the gene matches: 10. From germline, CDR1 is SGHRS and CDR2 YFSETQ. This CDR3 has 15 amino acids. The CDR3 DNA reads as TGCGCCAGCGCGAGAGGAGACAGGGGTCAAGAGACCCAGTACTTC. It is translated as CASARGDRGQETQYF. Full variable domain (missing parts from reference TRBV5-1 and TRBJ2-5): KAGVTQTPRYLIKTRGQQVTLSCSPISGHRSVSWYQQTPGQGLQFLFEYFSETQRNKGNFPGRFSGRQFSNSRSEMNVSTLELGDSALYLCASARGDRGQETQYFGPGTRLLVL.

The chain links TRBV7-9 to TRBJ2-7; D is uncertain. Trimming shortened V by 4 bases and J by 0 bases, and 4 bases separated the two germline ends. The CDR3 length is 12 residues. From germline, CDR1 is SEHNR and CDR2 FQNEAQ (reference sequence). CDR3: CASSYSSYEQYF. The CDR3 coding sequence is TGTGCCAGCAGCTACAGCTCCTACGAGCAGTACTTC.

This clonotype came up many times. This sequence joins TRBV27 and TRBJ2-5, with TRBD2 matching over 8 bases. V shed 0 bases, J shed 5 bases, and the junction held 5 bases outside the gene matches. The CDR3 is 15 residues long. Germline lookup yields CDR1 MNHEY and CDR2 SMNVEV (reference sequence). The CDR3 loop reads CASSLSREGRETQYF. As DNA, the CDR3 is TGTGCCAGCAGTTTATCCCGGGAGGGCCGGGAGACCCAGTACTTC.

V is TRBV12-3 or TRBV12-4 and J is TRBJ2-7; 11 positions agree with TRBD2. Trimming took 5 bases from V and 5 from J; bases not matched to a gene: 5. The CDR3 spans 14 residues. The DNA for the CDR3 is TGTGCCAGCAGTGACACTAGCGGGAGAGACGAGCAGTACTTC. It encodes CASSDTSGRDEQYF.

The gene calls are TRBV5-1 and TRBJ1-2; D possibly corresponds to TRBD1 (5 bases). CDR1 and CDR2 from the germline V gene are SGHRS and YFSETQ. The CDR3 runs 17 residues. V lost 0 bases and J lost 0, with 15 bases in between. CDR3 amino acids: CASSLEGLGHPNYGYTF. The CDR3 DNA follows: TGCGCCAGCAGCTTGGAAGGTTTGGGGCATCCTAACTATGGCTACACCTTC.

Many counts were recorded for this clonotype. The chain links TRBV7-3 to TRBJ2-2; D may match TRBD1 or TRBD2 (6 bases each). Trimming left V 5 bases short and J 0 bases short, with 13 bases between. Germline CDR1 and CDR2: SGHTA and FQGTGA. The CDR3 has 16 residues. The CDR3: CASSLGGGTNTGELFF. The CDR3 DNA follows: TGTGCCAGCAGCCTCGGGGGCGGGACGAACACCGGGGAGCTGTTTTTT.

Concerning this clonotype: A clone one base away is much larger, so this may be a read error. The chain links TRBV6-5 to TRBJ2-7; tentative D call: TRBD2 (5 bases). The CDR3 has 13 residues. Germline values: CDR1 MNHEY, CDR2 SVGAGI. CDR3 loop: CASSHSGFYEQYF. The CDR3 DNA follows: TGTGCCAGCAGTCACTCGGGATTCTACGAGCAGTACTTC.